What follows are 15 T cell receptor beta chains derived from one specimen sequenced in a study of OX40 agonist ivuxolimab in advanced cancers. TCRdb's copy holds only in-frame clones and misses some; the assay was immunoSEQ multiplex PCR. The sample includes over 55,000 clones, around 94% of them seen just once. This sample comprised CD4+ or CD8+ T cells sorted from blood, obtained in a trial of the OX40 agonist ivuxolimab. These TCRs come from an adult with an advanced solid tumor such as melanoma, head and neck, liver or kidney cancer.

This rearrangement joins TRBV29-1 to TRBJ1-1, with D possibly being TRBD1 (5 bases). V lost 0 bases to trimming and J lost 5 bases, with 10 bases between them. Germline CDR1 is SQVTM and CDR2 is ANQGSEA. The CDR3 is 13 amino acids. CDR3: CSVEDGTDTEAFF. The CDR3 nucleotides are TGCAGCGTTGAAGATGGGACCGATACTGAAGCTTTCTTT.

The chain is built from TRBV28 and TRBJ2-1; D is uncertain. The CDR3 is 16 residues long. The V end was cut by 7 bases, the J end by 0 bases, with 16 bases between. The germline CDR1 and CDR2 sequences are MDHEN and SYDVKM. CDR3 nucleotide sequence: TGTGCCAGCACCCCCGGACCCTTAAGCTCCTACAATGAGCAGTTCTTC. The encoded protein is CASTPGPLSSYNEQFF.

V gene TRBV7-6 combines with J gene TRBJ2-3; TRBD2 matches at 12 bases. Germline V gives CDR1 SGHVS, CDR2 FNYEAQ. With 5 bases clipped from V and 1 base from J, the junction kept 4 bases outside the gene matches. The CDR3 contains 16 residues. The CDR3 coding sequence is TGTGCCAGCAGCCCGCGACTAGCGGGGGGCACAGATACGCAGTATTTT. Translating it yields CASSPRLAGGTDTQYF.

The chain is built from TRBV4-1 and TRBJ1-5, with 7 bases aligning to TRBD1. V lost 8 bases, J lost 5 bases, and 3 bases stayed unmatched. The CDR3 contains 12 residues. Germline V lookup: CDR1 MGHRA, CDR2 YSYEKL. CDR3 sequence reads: CASSQGDQPQHF. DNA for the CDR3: TGCGCCAGCTCCCAGGGGGATCAGCCCCAGCATTTT.

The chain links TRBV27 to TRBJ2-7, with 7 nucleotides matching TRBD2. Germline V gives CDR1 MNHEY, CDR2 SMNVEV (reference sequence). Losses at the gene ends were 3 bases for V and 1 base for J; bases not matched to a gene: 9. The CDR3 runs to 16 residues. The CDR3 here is CASSFAGGGLSYEQYF. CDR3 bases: TGTGCCAGCAGTTTTGCCGGGGGAGGGTTATCCTACGAGCAGTACTTC.

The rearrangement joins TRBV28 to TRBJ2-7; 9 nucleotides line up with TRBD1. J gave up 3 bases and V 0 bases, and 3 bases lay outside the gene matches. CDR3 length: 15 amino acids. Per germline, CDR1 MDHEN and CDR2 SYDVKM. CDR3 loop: CASSLWTGGGYEQYF. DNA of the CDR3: TGTGCCAGCAGTTTATGGACAGGGGGAGGCTACGAGCAGTACTTC.

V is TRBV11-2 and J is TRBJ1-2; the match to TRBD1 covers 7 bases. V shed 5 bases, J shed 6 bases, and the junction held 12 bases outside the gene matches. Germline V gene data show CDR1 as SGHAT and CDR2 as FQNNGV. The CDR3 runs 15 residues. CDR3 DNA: TGTGCCAGCAGCCGAAGTACAGGGGAGATTGATGGCTACACCTTC. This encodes CASSRSTGEIDGYTF.

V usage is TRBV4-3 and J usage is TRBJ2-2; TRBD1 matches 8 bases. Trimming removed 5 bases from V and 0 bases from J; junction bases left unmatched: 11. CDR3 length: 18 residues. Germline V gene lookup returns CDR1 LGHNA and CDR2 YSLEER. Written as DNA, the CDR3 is TGCGCCAGCAGCTTGGACAGGGCCCTCGTCGCGAACACCGGGGAGCTGTTTTTT. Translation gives CASSLDRALVANTGELFF.

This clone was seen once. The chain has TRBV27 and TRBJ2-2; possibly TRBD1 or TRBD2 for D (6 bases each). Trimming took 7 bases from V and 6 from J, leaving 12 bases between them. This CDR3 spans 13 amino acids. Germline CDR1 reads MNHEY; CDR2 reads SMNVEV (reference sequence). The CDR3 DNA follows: TGTGCCAGCACCCGGAGGGGGGCCGGGGAGCTGTTTTTT. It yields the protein CASTRRGAGELFF.

CDR3 in DNA: TGCGCCAGCAGCCCGACGGTACCTTTCATCTATGGCTACACCTTC. Its translation is CASSPTVPFIYGYTF. The J gene is TRBJ1-2, the V gene TRBV4-1; D gene uncertain. This CDR3 contains 15 residues. Trimming took off 4 bases at V and 4 bases at J, with 16 bases between the two ends. CDR1 is MGHRA, CDR2 YSYEKL, per germline.

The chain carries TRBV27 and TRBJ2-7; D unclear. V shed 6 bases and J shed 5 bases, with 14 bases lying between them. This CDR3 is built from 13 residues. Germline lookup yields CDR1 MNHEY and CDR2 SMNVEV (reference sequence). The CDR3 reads CASSLGIGNEQYF. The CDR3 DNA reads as TGTGCCAGCAGCCTAGGAATTGGCAACGAGCAGTACTTC.

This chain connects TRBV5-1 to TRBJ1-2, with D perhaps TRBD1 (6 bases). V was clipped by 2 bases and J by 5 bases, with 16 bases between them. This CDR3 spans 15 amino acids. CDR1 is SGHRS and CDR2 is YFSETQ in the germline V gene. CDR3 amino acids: CASSLHGGAKYGYTF. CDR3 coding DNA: TGCGCCAGCAGCTTACATGGGGGCGCGAAGTATGGCTACACCTTC.

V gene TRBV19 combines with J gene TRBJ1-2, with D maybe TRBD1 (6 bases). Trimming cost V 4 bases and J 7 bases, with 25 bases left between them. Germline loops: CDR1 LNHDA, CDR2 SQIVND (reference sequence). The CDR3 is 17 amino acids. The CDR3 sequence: CASSTPKHRQEWVGYTF. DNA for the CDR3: TGTGCCAGTAGTACCCCGAAGCATCGACAGGAGTGGGTTGGCTACACCTTC.

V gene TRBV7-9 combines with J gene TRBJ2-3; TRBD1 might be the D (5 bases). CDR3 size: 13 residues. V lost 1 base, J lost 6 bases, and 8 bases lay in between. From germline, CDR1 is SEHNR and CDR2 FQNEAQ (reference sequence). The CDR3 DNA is TGTGCCAGCAGCTTAGGGGGCGCTGATACGCAGTATTTT. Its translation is CASSLGGADTQYF.

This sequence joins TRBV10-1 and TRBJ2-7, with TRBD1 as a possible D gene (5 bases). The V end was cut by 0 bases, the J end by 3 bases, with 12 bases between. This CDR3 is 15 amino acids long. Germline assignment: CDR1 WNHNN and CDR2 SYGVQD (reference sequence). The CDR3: CASSESQGVSYEQYF. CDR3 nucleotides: TGCGCCAGCAGTGAGTCTCAAGGGGTCAGCTACGAGCAGTACTTC.